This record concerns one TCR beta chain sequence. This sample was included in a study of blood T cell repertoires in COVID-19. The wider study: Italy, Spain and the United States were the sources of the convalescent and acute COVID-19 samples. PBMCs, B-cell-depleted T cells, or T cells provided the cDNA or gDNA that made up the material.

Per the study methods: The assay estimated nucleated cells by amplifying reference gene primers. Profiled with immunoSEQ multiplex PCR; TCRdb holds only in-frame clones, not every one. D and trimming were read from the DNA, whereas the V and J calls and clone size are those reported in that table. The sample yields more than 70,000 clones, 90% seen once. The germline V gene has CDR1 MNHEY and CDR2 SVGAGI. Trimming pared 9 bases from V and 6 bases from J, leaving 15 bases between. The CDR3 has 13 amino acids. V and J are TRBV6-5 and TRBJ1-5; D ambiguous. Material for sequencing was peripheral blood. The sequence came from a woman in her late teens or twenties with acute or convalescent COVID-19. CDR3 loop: CASLGAGGQPQHF. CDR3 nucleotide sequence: TGTGCCAGTTTGGGCGCAGGAGGTCAGCCCCAGCATTTT.